This T cell receptor beta chain was obtained from a study of regulatory T cells. Study-wide findings and caveats: Hydrophobic residues at CDR3 positions 6 and 7 were enriched in conventional CD4+ T cells of CD3G-deficient patients.

The germline V gene encodes CDR1 WSHSY and CDR2 SAAADI. The V gene end was trimmed by 0 bases and the J gene end by 10 bases; junction bases not matched to a gene: 6. The CDR3 consists of 15 residues. The PCR used 52 TRBV and 13 TRBJ primers. The data were produced by immunoSEQ multiplex PCR, yet TCRdb's version contains in-frame clones alone and is incomplete. The data contain about 17,000 clones, 84% of them singletons. As regards this clone: Its specificity is not known.

Material: conventional CD4+ T cells sorted from blood. This rearrangement joins TRBV10-2 to TRBJ1-6; 7 nucleotides agree with TRBD1. The clonotype was recovered from a person younger than 45 with CD3G deficiency. The CDR3 region has the DNA TGCGCCAGCAGTGAGTCGGGAGGGGGCGGCTCACCCCTCCACTTT. Translated, it gives CASSESGGGGSPLHF.